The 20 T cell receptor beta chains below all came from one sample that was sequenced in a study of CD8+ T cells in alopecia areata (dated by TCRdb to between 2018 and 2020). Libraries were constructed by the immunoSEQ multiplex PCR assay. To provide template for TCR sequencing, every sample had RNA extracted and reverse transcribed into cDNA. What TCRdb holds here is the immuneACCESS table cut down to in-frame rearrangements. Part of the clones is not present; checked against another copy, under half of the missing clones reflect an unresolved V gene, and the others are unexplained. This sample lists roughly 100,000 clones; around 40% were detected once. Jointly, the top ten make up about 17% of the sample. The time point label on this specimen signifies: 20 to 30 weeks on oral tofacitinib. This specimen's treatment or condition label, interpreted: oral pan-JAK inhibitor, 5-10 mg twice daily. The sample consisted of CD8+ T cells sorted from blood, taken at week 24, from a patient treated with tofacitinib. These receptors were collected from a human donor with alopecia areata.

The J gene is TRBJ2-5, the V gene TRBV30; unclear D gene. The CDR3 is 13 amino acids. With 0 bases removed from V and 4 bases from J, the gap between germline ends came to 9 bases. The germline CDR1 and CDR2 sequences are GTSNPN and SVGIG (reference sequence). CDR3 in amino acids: CAWSVKGRETQYF. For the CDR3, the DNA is TGTGCCTGGAGTGTAAAGGGAAGAGAGACCCAGTACTTC.

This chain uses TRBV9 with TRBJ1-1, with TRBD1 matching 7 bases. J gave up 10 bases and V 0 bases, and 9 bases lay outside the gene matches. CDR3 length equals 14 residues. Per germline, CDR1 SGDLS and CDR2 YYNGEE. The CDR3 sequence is CASSVEQGRDGAFF. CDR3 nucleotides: TGTGCCAGCAGCGTAGAACAGGGGAGGGATGGAGCTTTCTTT.

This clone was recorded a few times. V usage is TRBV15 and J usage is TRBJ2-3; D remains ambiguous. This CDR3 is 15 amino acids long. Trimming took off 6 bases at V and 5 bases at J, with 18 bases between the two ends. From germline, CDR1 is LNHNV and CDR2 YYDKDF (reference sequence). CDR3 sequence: CATSNTRSTLDTQYF. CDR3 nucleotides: TGTGCCACCAGTAACACTCGGTCCACTTTAGATACGCAGTATTTT.

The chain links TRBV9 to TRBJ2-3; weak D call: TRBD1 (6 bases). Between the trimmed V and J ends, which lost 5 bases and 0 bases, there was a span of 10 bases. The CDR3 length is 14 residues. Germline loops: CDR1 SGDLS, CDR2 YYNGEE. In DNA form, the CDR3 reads TGTGCCAGCAGTGACGGGACAAGCACAGATACGCAGTATTTT. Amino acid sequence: CASSDGTSTDTQYF.

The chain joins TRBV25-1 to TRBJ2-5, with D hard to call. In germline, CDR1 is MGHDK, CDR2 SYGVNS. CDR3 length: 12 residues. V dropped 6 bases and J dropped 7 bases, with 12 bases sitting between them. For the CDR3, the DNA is TGTGCCAGCAGCTGGGAACTTGGGACCCAGTACTTC. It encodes CASSWELGTQYF.

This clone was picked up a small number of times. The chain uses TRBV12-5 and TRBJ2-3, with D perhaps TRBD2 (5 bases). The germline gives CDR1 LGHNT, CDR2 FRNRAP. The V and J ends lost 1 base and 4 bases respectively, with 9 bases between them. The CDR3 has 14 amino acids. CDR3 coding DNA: TGTGCTAGTGGTTTGGACCTAGCCGCAGATACGCAGTATTTT. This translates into CASGLDLAADTQYF.

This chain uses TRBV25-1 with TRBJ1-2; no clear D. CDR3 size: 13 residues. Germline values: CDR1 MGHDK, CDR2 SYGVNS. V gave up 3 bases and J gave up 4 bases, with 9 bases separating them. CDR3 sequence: CASSEGSFYGYTF. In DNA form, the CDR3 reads TGTGCCAGCAGTGAGGGGAGTTTCTATGGCTACACCTTC.

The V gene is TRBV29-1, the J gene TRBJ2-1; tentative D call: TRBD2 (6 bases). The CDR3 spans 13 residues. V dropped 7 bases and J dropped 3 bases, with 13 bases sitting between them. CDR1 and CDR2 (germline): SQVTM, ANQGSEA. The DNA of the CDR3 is TGCAGCGCCCGTAGCGGAGACTACAATGAGCAGTTCTTC. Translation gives CSARSGDYNEQFF.

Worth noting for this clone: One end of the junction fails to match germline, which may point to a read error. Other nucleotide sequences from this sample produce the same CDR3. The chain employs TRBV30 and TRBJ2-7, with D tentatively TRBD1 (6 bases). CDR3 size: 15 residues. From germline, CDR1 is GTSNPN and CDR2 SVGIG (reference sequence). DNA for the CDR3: TGTGCCTGGAAGGAAACGGGGCAGGGGATTTACGAGCAATACTTC. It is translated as CAWKETGQGIYEQYF.

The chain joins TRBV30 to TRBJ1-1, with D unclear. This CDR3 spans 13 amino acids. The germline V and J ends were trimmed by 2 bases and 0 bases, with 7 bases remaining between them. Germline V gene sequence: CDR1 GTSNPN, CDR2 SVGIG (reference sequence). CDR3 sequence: CAWSTTVNTEAFF. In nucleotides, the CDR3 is TGTGCCTGGAGTACGACCGTGAACACTGAAGCTTTCTTT.

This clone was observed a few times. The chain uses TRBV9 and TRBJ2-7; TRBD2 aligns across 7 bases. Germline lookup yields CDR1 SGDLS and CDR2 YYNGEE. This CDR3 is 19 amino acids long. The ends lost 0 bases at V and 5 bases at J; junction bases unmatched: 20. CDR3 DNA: TGTGCCAGCAGCGTAGGAGCAGGTTTTTCCGGTTTCAGCGGGGACGAGCAGTACTTC. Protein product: CASSVGAGFSGFSGDEQYF.

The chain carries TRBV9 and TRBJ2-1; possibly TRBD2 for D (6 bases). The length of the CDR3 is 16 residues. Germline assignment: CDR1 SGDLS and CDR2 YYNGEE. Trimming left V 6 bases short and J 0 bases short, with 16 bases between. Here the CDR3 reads CASTDSGEVSYNEQFF. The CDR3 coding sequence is TGTGCCAGCACCGATTCGGGGGAGGTCTCCTACAATGAGCAGTTCTTC.

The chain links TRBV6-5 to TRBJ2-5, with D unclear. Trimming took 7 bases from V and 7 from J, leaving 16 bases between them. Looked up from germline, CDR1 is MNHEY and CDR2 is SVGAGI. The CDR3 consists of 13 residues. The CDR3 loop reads CASTCIGCRTQYF. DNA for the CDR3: TGTGCCAGCACCTGCATAGGGTGTCGGACCCAGTACTTC.

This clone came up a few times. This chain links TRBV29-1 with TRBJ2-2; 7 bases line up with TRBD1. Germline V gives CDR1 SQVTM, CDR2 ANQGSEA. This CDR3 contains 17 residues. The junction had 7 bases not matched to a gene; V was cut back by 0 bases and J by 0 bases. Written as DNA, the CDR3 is TGCAGCGTTGAAGATCCTAAGGACAGGTCGAACACCGGGGAGCTGTTTTTT. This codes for CSVEDPKDRSNTGELFF.

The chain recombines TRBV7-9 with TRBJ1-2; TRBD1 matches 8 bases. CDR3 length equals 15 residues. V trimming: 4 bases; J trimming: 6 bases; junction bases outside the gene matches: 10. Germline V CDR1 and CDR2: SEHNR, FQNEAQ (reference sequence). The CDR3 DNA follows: TGTGCCAGCAGCTCTTTGGACAGGGTTACAGATGGCTACACCTTC. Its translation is CASSSLDRVTDGYTF.

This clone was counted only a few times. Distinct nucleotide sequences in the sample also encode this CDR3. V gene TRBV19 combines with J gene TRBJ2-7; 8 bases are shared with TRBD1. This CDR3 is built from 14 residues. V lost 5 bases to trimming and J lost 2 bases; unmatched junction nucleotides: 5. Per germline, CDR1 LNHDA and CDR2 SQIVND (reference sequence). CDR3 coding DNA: TGTGCCAGTAGTCCGGGGACAGGAGCCTACGAGCAGTACTTC. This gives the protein CASSPGTGAYEQYF.

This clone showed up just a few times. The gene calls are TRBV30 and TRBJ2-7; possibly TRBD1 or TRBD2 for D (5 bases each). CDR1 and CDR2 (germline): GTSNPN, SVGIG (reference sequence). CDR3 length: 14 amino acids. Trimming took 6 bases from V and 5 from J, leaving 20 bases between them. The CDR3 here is CACINRKDWDEQYF. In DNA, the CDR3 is TGTGCCTGTATCAACAGGAAGGACTGGGACGAGCAGTACTTC. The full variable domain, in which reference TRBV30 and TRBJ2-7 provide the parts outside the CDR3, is SQTIHQWPATLVQPVGSPLSLECTVEGTSNPNLYWYRQAAGRGLQLLFYSVGIGQISSEVPQNLSASRPQDRQFILSSKKLLLSDSGFYLCACINRKDWDEQYFGPGTRLTVT.

The DNA of the CDR3 is TGTGCCAGCACCCCTAGCGGGAGTTTCTCCTACGAGCAGTACTTC. It is translated as CASTPSGSFSYEQYF. V and J are TRBV6-5 and TRBJ2-7; 10 nucleotides line up with TRBD2. Looked up from germline, CDR1 is MNHEY and CDR2 is SVGAGI. V shed 7 bases, J shed 0 bases, and the junction held 6 bases outside the gene matches. The CDR3 totals 15 residues.

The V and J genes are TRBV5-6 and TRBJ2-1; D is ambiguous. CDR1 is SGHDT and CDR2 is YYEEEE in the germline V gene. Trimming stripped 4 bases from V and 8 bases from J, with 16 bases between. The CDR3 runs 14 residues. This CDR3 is CASSPVALFDEQFF. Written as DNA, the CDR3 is TGTGCCAGCAGCCCCGTGGCCCTCTTCGATGAGCAGTTCTTC.

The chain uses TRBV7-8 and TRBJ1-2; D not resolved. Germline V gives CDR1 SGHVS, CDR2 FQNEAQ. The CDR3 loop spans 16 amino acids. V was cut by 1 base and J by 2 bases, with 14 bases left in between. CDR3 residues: CASSLGRAARNYGYTF. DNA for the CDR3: TGTGCCAGCAGCTTAGGTCGCGCAGCTCGAAACTATGGCTACACCTTC.